A selection of T cell receptor beta chains follows, all from one sample in a study of blood T cell repertoires in COVID-19. Measured with immunoSEQ multiplex PCR; TCRdb has only the in-frame clones, and not every one. The repertoire holds tens of thousands of clones, with 88% as singletons. Sample: peripheral blood. All receptors come from a human donor in a cohort sampled during active COVID-19. The CDR3 runs from the conserved cysteine through the conserved F or W. A D gene is named only where the DNA matches it firmly. Rows may omit the clone size; those that give it use once, few, many or a size class.

once,TRBJ1-5,.,TRBV15,TGTGCCACCAGCAGAGATCTGACAGGAGTTAATCAGCCCCAGCATTTT,CATSRDLTGVNQPQHF
once,TRBJ2-7,.,TRBV28,TGTGCCAGCCTGACAGAACAGGGCTTTGGCGAGCAGTACTTC,CASLTEQGFGEQYF
.,TRBJ2-5,TRBD2,TRBV3-1/TRBV3-2,TGTGCCAGCAGCCAAGATACGCTAGCGGCGTACCAAGAGACCCAGTACTTC,CASSQDTLAAYQETQYF
.,TRBJ2-7,TRBD2,TRBV7-2,TGTGCCAGCAGGTCCTTACTAGCGGGAGTGGAGCAGTACTTC,CASRSLLAGVEQYF
.,TRBJ1-5,.,TRBV24-1,TGTGCCACCAGTGGATTACGGGGGGCTGATCAGCCCCAGCATTTT,CATSGLRGADQPQHF
.,TRBJ1-2,.,TRBV5-8,TGTGCCAGCAGCCTCGGGGTACACTATGGCTACACCTTC,CASSLGVHYGYTF
.,TRBJ2-3,TRBD2,TRBV19,TGTGCCAGTAGTATAGTTTCGGGACTAGCCACAGATACGCAGTATTTT,CASSIVSGLATDTQYF
few,TRBJ1-6,.,TRBV19,TGTGCCAGTAGTATTGCGCAGGGCATTCGTTCACCCCTCCACTTT,CASSIAQGIRSPLHF
.,TRBJ2-5,TRBD2,TRBV9,TGTGCCAGCAGCACAAGTCGGCGGGGGGCTAGGGAGACCCAGTACTTC,CASSTSRRGARETQYF
.,TRBJ2-4,TRBD2,TRBV7-6,TGTGCCAGCAGCCCTGGGACTAGTCCTAACATTCAGTACTTC,CASSPGTSPNIQYF